This T cell receptor beta chain was identified in a study of metastatic and nonmetastatic thyroid tumors. About the research overall: Comparative analysis of repertoires was undertaken across blood and tumor or nodule tissue obtained from malignant and benign thyroid patients.

No treatment of any kind had been given to any patient before thyroid surgery. The study's findings and limits: Significantly greater TCR beta diversity was reportedly found in malignant thyroid tumors than in benign nodules (in blood and tumor).

With respect to this clone: What it recognizes is unknown.

The ends lost 0 bases at V and 3 bases at J; junction bases unmatched: 5. This CDR3 spans 15 amino acids. The germline V gene has CDR1 LGHNA and CDR2 YSLEER. In the original analysis: Building a distant-metastasis classifier for papillary thyroid cancer drew on CDR3 differences across clinicopathological groups. TCRdb re-called the PCR reads via MiXCR. The V and J calls come from TCRdb's annotation, not from the publication. In the table there are more than 10,000 clones, around 20% of which are singletons. The sequenced sample was adjacent normal tissue. This receptor was taken from a female donor with papillary thyroid cancer or a benign thyroid nodule (not recorded which). Some clones in this sample may be carry-over from other donors' samples. J is TRBJ2-7 and V is TRBV4-3, with TRBD2 matching 7 bases. The CDR3 DNA is TGCGCCAGCAGCCAAGATGGTAGCGGGTACTACGAGCAGTACTTC. Its translation: CASSQDGSGYYEQYF.